This record looks at one T cell receptor (beta chain) sequence and its context. The sample comes from a study of blood T cell repertoires in COVID-19. Study at large: Acute and convalescent COVID-19 specimens originated in the United States, Italy and Spain.

Using immunoSEQ multiplex PCR, the repertoire was profiled, and TCRdb retains in-frame clones only, with some absent. The table records approximately 290,000 clones, under 85% of them present only once. Germline CDR1 is MNHEY and CDR2 is SVGAGI. The CDR3 is made up of 15 amino acids. Germline trimming cut 1 base from V and 7 bases from J; bases unmatched to any gene: 2. This sequence joins TRBV6-5 and TRBJ1-6; 9 positions agree with TRBD1. The clonotype was recovered from a human donor with COVID-19, enrolled during active disease. The donor label of this sample is uncertain. Material for sequencing was peripheral blood. Written as DNA, the CDR3 is TGTGCCAGCAGTTACTACGGACAGGGGAATTCACCCCTCCACTTT. Protein sequence: CASSYYGQGNSPLHF.